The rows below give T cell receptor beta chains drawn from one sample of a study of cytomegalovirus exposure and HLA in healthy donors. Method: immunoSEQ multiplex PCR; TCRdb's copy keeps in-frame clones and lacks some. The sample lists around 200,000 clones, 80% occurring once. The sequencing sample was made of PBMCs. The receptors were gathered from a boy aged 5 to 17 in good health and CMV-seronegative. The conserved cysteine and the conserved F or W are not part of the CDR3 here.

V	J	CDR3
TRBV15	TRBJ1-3	ATSRAGPGNTIY
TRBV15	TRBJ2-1	ATSRFTSVGANEQF
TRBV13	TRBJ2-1	ASSPAGAPYNEQF
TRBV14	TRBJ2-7	ASSQVDSIYEQY
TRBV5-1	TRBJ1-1	ASSWGPGEYAEAF
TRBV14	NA	ASSRKKKAHTGTGDEQY
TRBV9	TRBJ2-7	ASSAGTGPYEQY
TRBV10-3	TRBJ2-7	AISDRGYEQY
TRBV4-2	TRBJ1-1	ASSQDWVSDTEAF
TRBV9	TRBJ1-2	ASSLGSGGYYGYT
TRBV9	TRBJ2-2	ASSDGTSGSRGTGELF
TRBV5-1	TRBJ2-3	ASSPSSASGRTDTQY
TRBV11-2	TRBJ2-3	ASSVVRGNADTQY
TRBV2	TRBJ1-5	ASSEALFFGMAQH
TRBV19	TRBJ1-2	ASSTPGTGGHGYT